The clone carrying this T cell receptor beta chain was recorded a few times. The CDR3 loop spans 11 amino acids. Germline V gene lookup returns CDR1 SQVTM and CDR2 ANQGSEA. The V end was cut by 4 bases, the J end by 8 bases, with 11 bases between. This record belongs to a study of blood T cell repertoires in COVID-19. Across the whole study: Samples representing acute and convalescent COVID-19 were sourced from the United States, Italy and Spain.

Assay used: immunoSEQ multiplex PCR; TCRdb lists only in-frame clones, some missing. The sample records around 280,000 clones, more than 85% being singletons. The chain employs TRBV29-1 and TRBJ1-1, with D perhaps matching TRBD1 (5 bases). This sequence originates from a man aged 65-85 years with acute or convalescent COVID-19. Sequencing was performed on peripheral blood. The CDR3 DNA reads as TGCAGCGTTGTACAGGTAGAGGAAGCTTTCTTT. Translation: CSVVQVEEAFF.